This TCR beta chain was obtained from a study of cytomegalovirus exposure and HLA in healthy donors (dated by TCRdb to about 2017). Notes on the research overall: An earlier analysis of under 600 of the donors reported about 290 Gb of sequence data and some 100 million unique TCR beta sequences from some 180 million T cells. The study aimed to test whether signatures of past pathogen exposure could be identified by cataloging public T cell receptors. The genetic ancestry cluster associated with self-reported Caucasian donors included about 84% of the approximately 430 genotyped donors. In the later analysis, no new phenotypic data were used to find candidate immune exposures; instead, reliance was placed on TCR beta sequences and their occurrence across donors. High-throughput TCR immunosequencing, statistical association of individual TCRs with disease status, and machine learning were combined to predict cytomegalovirus infection status. Donor age, sex, ethnicity and CMV serostatus were compiled alongside the repertoire data. To decide whether each TCR beta V gene segment behaved as functional or pseudogenic, an earlier analysis of some 600 of the donors relied on high-throughput TCR beta sequencing. A later genetic analysis took genome-wide SNP genotypes for about 60% of the roughly 670 donors and used that subset as a discovery cohort. An early release covering roughly 600 HLA-typed donors comprised around 300 gigabases of sequencing data and around 80 million unique TCR sequences. The number of typed donors differed by locus: about 620-630 for A, B, C, DRB1 and DQB1; approximately 540 for DQA1; 606 for DPA1; and some 450 for DPB1. To study patterns of TCR occurrence, a later analysis re-analyzed previously published TCR beta repertoires from 550 to 800 donors and added high-resolution HLA genotyping. Because of strong linkage in the cohort, a handful of DR-DQ haplotypes were treated as single units for association and clustering. The study used immunosequencing to profile the T cell repertoires of several hundred subjects and linked those repertoires to cytomegalovirus serostatus. Along with the approximately 700-subject first cohort, a separate validation cohort of over a hundred different subjects was used. All discovery cohort repertoires had been generated using a single sequencing platform. HLA typing included class I and class II loci at four-digit resolution. Among about 370 genotyped donors of the cohort, an average of about 240,000 unique TCR beta nucleotide sequences was sequenced per donor, of which about 20% were non-productive. The paper as a whole reports these results and caveats: A further reported finding was that TCR beta sequences accurately predicted the HLA-A and HLA-B alleles for most subjects in the first cohort. Assigning TCR associations to individual alleles was difficult when HLA alleles, especially DR and DQ, strongly co-occurred. Only TCR beta chains were sequenced in this cohort, and the absence of alpha or paired-chain data limited detectable features. Some 16 rarely observed V segments, including chromosome 9 orphons, were excluded from the earlier analysis of several hundred of the donors because counts were too low. A later genetic analysis reported fewer N-insertions in productive TCRs among donors in an Asian-associated ancestry cluster than the roughly 620-donor mean. The classifier was reported to diagnose cytomegalovirus status with high specificity and sensitivity in both the original and validation cohorts. A total of 150 or so TCR beta chains were listed by the study as associated with cytomegalovirus. For the cohort, immune exposure information was limited to CMV serostatus. In a later analysis, some 18,000 TCR beta sequences were associated with specific HLA alleles at a false discovery rate of 0.05. Correlated functional status among segregating V segments might be attributable to linkage disequilibrium, but an unknown experimental factor could not be ruled out. In a later analysis, TCR association rates were found to vary across HLA loci, with the most associated TCRs seen for DRB1 alleles and the fewest for HLA-C alleles. Compared with equally common non-associated chains, HLA-associated TCR beta chains in a later analysis were more clonally expanded and had lower generation probabilities. Some IMGT-functional V segments, including TRBV6-2 and TRBV6-3, could not be distinguished by the 87-base-pair reads and were therefore excluded. Because HLA typing was unavailable for some donors at each locus, only the typed subset was used in association tests. In vitro tests confirmed that a few of the cytomegalovirus-associated TCR beta chains recognize cytomegalovirus antigens. In an earlier analysis of roughly 560 of the donors, most TCR beta V segments were observed in productive rearrangements about 90% or about 30% of the time, broadly matching IMGT annotations. A later analysis found that most CMV-associated TCR beta chains appeared HLA-restricted, with HLA associations seemingly driven largely by CMV exposure. In a later analysis, several top co-occurrence clusters were reported to appear linked to parvovirus B19, influenza, CMV and Epstein-Barr virus. Most TCR sequences were seen in very few donors, while some public TCRs were found in many individuals. The sequencing pipeline was judged likely to have produced a cluster of highly shared sequence variants as a technical artifact. According to the authors, the approach could potentially be generalized to other disease states and immunological phenotypes. Presence/absence analyses assumed roughly uniform sequencing depth across donors, an assumption that may not hold. In a later genetic analysis, a missense DCLRE1C variant was associated with V-gene and J-gene trimming of TCR beta chains, and the association was replicated in an independent cohort.

The cysteine opens and the phenylalanine closes a CDR3 of 14 amino acids. The kept DNA is CDR3 alone, 42 bases in frame from the first base. CDR1 and CDR2 were assigned from the germline V gene (reference sequence) as LNHDA and SQIVND. V and J are truncated by 5 bases and 0 bases respectively, leaving an intervening sequence of 8 bases. The cohort consisted of 666 healthy bone marrow donors. At the time of sampling, every cohort member was nominally healthy, though immune exposures that went unrecorded were likely present. The donor tested CMV seropositive, placing the donor among the 289 seropositive members of the cohort. A peripheral blood sample was provided by each donor, and peripheral blood mononuclear cells were used for TCR beta sequencing. Genomic DNA was extracted from the blood cell samples with the Qiagen DNeasy Blood Extraction Kit. The method was the immunoSEQ multiplex PCR assay. A mixture of 60 forward primers for TCR Vbeta segments and 13 reverse primers for TCR Jbeta segments was used in the multiplex PCR. Amplification of the CDR3 region of rearranged TCR beta genes was performed with a multiplex PCR assay on genomic DNA. On the Illumina HiSeq System, the amplified TCR beta libraries were sequenced as 87-base-pair reads. Concerning the study's data processing: In a later analysis, approximately 74 million unique TCR beta chains were counted across the 500 to 700 repertoires, and around 10 million of these chains were shared by at least two donors. Raw reads were error-corrected and collapsed into unique sequences by a nearest-neighbor algorithm in which closely related sequences were merged to remove PCR and sequencing errors. To assign V, D and J gene segments, CDR3 sequences were aligned to IMGT reference sequences. Each retained sequence needed at least a six-nucleotide match to both a V gene segment and a J gene segment. A rearrangement counted as productive if the CDR3 had no stop codons and remained in frame with V and J, and every other rearrangement counted as non-productive. CDR3 was defined according to IMGT convention as the region running from the second conserved V-encoded cysteine to the conserved J-encoded phenylalanine. Sequences without an unambiguous match to a single V gene segment were excluded from the earlier analysis of 450 to 650 of the donors. An earlier analysis of some 500 of the donors classified V segments as functional when productive rearrangements were above 56.7% and as segregating when the standard deviation between donors was above 5%. A statistical classification framework was developed to diagnose cytomegalovirus status using the catalog of TCR beta chain sequences. A later analysis assigned V and J genes by comparing TCR nucleotide sequences with IMGT/GENE-DB human TR gene sequences. In a later analysis, CDR3 sequences and most-parsimonious VDJ recombination scenarios were assigned using the TCRdist pipeline. In a later analysis, each TCR beta chain was defined by its CDR3 amino acid sequence together with its V-gene family, and reads without a unique V-gene family were excluded. In a later analysis, approximately 590 highly shared, low-generation-probability nucleotide sequences were removed to address suspected cross-contamination and a sequencing artifact. In a later analysis, a clonal expansion index for each public chain was calculated from normalized within-repertoire ranks of inferred template counts. In a later analysis, generation probabilities were computed with a VDJ recombination model fitted to out-of-frame rearrangements, and the resulting probabilities were checked against IGoR. In a later analysis, TCR-TCR, TCR-HLA and TCR-CMV co-occurrence was scored with hypergeometric tests, and a repertoire-size bias correction was applied to TCR pairs. A later analysis estimated false discovery rates by permuting HLA or CMV assignments 20 times. In a later analysis, co-occurring TCRs were grouped with DBSCAN, and TCRdist sequence similarity was added when clustering was performed within HLA-allele-positive subsets. Repertoires with fewer than 30,000 or more than 120,000 public chains were left out of co-occurrence clustering, as were about 5 repertoires with anomalous nucleotide sharing. TCRdb took over this immuneACCESS table, retaining in-frame rearrangements with V and J assigned. Such tables are incomplete; in checked studies, under half of the missing clones stem from an unresolved V gene, and the remainder is unexplained. V, J and clone size are those of that table, while D and trimming were read from the DNA. The sample profile shows over 150,000 clones; around 80% of them were found once. The biggest ten clones account for 13% of the sample.

With respect to this clone: What this receptor recognizes is not known. Per-base qualities were not stored, and no clone one base away is much larger.

The receptor was derived from a woman between 45 and 60 years old in good health and CMV-seropositive. The receptor chain draws on TRBV19 and TRBJ2-1; TRBD1 is a weak D gene call, 5 bases matching. Sequencing was done on a sample of PBMCs. The sequenced DNA: TGTGCCAGTAGTGCAGGGTACTCCTACAATGAGCAGTTCTTC. It is translated as CASSAGYSYNEQFF.